The clone carrying this T cell receptor (beta chain) was counted between two and nine times. As yet, its antigen is unknown. CD45RA-negative memory and CD45RA+ naive subsets were split from the CD4+ cells. This record belongs to a study of shared clonotypes between healthy human individuals. Study findings and constraints: The authors expected sequencing depth to affect clonotype sharing among donors.

Only in-frame clones appear in the TCRdb table, and some are missing; sequencing was by immunoSEQ multiplex PCR. The data show roughly 1 million clones, about 84% seen once. This TCR came from a man aged 18 to 29 in good health. Some clones in this sample may be carry-over from other donors' samples. The sample comprised memory CD4+ T cells from PBMCs. The subset: CD45RA-negative fraction.

This CDR3 is CASSLSSGSGDTQYF. The CDR3 DNA reads TGCGCCAGCAGCTTGTCTAGCGGGAGTGGAGATACGCAGTATTTT. This chain links TRBV5-1 with TRBJ2-3; 10 bases fit TRBD2. With 1 base clipped from V and 5 bases from J, the junction kept 4 bases outside the gene matches. CDR3 size: 15 residues. CDR1 is SGHRS, CDR2 YFSETQ, per germline.